Reported below is one TCR beta chain. In the source study's methods: Reference gene primer amplification gave estimated nucleated cell counts. Sequencing used immunoSEQ multiplex PCR; TCRdb keeps in-frame clones, though not all of them. V and J calls and clone size are as listed in that table; D and trimming were resolved from the DNA. The sample gives about 240,000 clones, 70% to 75% of which show up once; about 3.5% is in the top ten. The source of the sample is a study of blood T cell repertoires in COVID-19. Germline CDR1 is LGHNA and CDR2 is YNFKEQ. Germline trimming cut 1 base from V and 7 bases from J; bases unmatched to any gene: 5. The CDR3 totals 16 residues.

The TCR sequence derives from a woman of 80 years or more with acute or convalescent COVID-19. The material sequenced was peripheral blood. The genes are TRBV4-2 and TRBJ1-6; 9 nucleotides line up with TRBD1. This chain's CDR3 is CASSQVQQGANSPLHF. The CDR3 DNA reads as TGTGCCAGCAGCCAAGTGCAACAGGGGGCGAATTCACCCCTCCACTTT.